The rows below give T cell receptor beta chains drawn from one sample of a study of CD8 T cells in ankylosing spondylitis. TCRdb independently ran MiXCR on the 5' RACE reads; one entry per CDR3 protein. The table lists 200,000 or so distinct CDR3 sequences, about a quarter of them singletons, with more than 6.5% in the top ten. Sequencing used blood, either unsorted or a sorted T cell fraction (not recorded which). Every receptor here comes from a male donor with ankylosing spondylitis or in good health (not recorded which). Both conserved end residues are part of each CDR3. Clone size is shown for a subset of rows, as once, few, many or a class of expanded clone.

j_call clone_size v_call cdr3_aa
TRBJ2-1 many TRBV5-1 CASSTHLAGGPNEQFF
TRBJ2-1 few TRBV20-1 CSAREDRRNEQFF
TRBJ1-6 few TRBV20-1 CSARGQGAFNSPLHF
TRBJ2-1 many TRBV15 CATSKPSGAYNEQFF
TRBJ1-3 - TRBV10-3 CAISESRTVFGNTIYF
TRBJ2-7 few TRBV3-1 CASSLTSGPGSTYEQYF
TRBJ2-3 many TRBV6-5 CASSYLAVRSTDTQYF
TRBJ2-3 many TRBV5-1 CASSLSLGLADTDTQYF
TRBJ2-1 - TRBV5-5 CASSKQGLAGTEQFF
TRBJ2-1 - TRBV19 CASSIEQGHEQFF
TRBJ2-5 many TRBV6-5 CASSYSWREVMETQYF
TRBJ1-4 few TRBV11-2 CASSHGLRRGSEKLFF
TRBJ2-2 many TRBV4-2 CASSQEGTSGRTGELFF